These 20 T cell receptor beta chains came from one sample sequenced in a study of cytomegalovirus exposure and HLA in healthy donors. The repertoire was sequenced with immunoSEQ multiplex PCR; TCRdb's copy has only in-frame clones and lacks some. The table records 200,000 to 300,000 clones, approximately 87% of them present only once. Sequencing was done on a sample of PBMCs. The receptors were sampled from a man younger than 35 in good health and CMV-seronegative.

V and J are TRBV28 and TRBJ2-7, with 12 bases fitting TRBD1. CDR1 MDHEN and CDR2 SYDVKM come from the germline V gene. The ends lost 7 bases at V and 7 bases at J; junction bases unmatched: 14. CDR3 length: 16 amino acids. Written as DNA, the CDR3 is TGTGCCAGCAAACCGAATCCGGGACAGGGGGCCCATGAGCAGTACTTC. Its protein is CASKPNPGQGAHEQYF.

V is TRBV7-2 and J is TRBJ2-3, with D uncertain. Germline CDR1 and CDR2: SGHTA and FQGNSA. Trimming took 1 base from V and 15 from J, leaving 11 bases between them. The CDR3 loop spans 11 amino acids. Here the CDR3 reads CASSLVSRPYF. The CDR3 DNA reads TGTGCCAGCAGCTTAGTTTCGAGGCCCTATTTT.

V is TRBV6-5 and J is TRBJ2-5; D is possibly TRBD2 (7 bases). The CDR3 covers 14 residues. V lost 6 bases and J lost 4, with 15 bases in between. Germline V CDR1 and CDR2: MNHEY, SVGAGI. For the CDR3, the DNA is TGTGCCAGCAGGAAGTTAGGGGGGGGAGAGACCCAGTACTTC. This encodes CASRKLGGGETQYF.

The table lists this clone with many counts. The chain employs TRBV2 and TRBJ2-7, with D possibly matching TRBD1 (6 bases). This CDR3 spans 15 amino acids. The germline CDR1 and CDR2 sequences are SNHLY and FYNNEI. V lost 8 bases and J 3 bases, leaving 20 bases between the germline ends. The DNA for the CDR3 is TGTGCCAGCGGCCCGAGGCAGGGACATAACTACGAGCAGTACTTC. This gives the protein CASGPRQGHNYEQYF.

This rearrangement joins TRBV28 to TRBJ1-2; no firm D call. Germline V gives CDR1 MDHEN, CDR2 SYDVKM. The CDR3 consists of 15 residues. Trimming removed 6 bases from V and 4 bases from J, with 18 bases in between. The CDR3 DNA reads TGTGCCAGCAGCCTAAGTGGGCGTCCTACCTATGGCTACACCTTC. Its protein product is CASSLSGRPTYGYTF.

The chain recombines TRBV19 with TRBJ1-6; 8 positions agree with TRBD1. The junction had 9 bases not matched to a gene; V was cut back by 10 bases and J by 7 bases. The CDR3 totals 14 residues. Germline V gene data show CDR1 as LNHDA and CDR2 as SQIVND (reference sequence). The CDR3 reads CATSGGQYNSPLHF. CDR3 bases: TGTGCCACCTCAGGGGGCCAGTACAATTCACCCCTCCACTTT.

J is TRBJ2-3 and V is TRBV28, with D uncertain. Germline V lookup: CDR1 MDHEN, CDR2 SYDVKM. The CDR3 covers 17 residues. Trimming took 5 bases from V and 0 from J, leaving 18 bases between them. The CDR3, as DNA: TGTGCCAGCAGTGACATTCAGTTTTCCCGTAGCACAGATACGCAGTATTTT. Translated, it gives CASSDIQFSRSTDTQYF.

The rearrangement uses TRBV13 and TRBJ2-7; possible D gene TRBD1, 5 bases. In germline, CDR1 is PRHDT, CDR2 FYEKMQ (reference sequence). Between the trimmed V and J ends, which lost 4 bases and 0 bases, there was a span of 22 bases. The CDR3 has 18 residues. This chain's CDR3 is CASSSRATTVGSSYEQYF. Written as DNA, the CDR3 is TGTGCCAGCAGCTCCCGGGCCACGACAGTCGGGTCCTCCTACGAGCAGTACTTC.

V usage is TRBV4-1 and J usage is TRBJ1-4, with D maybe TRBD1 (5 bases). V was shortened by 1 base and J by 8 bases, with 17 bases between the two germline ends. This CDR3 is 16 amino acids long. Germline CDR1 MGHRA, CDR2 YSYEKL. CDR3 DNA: TGCGCCAGCAGCCAAGGGACGGCAGGGAAGGGGGAAAAACTGTTTTTT. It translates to CASSQGTAGKGEKLFF.

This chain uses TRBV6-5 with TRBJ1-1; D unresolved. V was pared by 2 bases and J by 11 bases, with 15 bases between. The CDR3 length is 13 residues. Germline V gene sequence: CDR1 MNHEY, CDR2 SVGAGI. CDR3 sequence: CASSYALGLEAFF. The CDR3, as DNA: TGTGCCAGCAGTTACGCGCTCGGGTTGGAGGCTTTCTTT.

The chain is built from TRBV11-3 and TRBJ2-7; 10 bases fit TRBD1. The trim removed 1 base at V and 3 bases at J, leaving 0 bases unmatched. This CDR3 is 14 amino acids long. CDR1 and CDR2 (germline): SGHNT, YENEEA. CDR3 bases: TGTGCCAGCAGCTTAGGGACAGGGGGCTACGAGCAGTACTTC. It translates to CASSLGTGGYEQYF.

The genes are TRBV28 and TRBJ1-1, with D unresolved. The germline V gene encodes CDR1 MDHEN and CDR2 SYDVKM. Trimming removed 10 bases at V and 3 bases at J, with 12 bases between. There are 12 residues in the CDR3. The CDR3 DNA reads TGTGCCATCCAGGTTGCTCACACTGAAGCTTTCTTT. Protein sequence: CAIQVAHTEAFF. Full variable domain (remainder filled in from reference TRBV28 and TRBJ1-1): DVKVTQSSRYLVKRTGEKVFLECVQDMDHENMFWYRQDPGLGLRLIYFSYDVKMKEKGDIPEGYSVSREKKERFSLILESASTNQTSMYLCAIQVAHTEAFFGQGTRLTVV.

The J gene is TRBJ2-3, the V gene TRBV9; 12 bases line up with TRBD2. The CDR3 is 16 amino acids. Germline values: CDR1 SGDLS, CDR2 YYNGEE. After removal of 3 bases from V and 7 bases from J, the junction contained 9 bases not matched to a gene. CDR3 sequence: CASSAGASGGVNTQYF. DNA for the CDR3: TGTGCCAGCAGCGCCGGGGCTAGCGGGGGGGTAAATACGCAGTATTTT.

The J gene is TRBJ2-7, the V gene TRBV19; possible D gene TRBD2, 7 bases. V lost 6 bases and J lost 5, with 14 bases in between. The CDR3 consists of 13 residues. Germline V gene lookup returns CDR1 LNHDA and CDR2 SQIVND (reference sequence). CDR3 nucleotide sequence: TGTGCCAGTAGATTGGGGGGGGCCGACGAGCAGTACTTC. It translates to CASRLGGADEQYF.

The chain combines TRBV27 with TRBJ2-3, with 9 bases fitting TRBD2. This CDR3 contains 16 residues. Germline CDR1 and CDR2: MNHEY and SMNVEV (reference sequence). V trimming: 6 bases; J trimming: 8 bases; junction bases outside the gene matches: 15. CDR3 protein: CASRTTPGLAFFTQYF. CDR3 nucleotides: TGTGCCAGCAGAACCACGCCGGGACTAGCATTTTTTACGCAGTATTTT.

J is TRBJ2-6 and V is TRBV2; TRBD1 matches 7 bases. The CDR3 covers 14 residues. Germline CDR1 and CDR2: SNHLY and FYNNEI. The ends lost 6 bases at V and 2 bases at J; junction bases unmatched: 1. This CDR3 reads CASSDRAGANVLTF. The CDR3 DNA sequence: TGTGCCAGCAGCGACAGGGCTGGGGCCAACGTCCTGACTTTC. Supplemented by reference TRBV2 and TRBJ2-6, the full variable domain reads EPEVTQTPSHQVTQMGQEVILRCVPISNHLYFYWYRQILGQKVEFLVSFYNNEISEKSEIFDDQFSVERPDGSNFTLKIRSTKLEDSAMYFCASSDRAGANVLTFGAGSRLTVL.

The CDR3 reads CASSSSSGANVLTF. The DNA of the CDR3 is TGTGCCAGCAGTTCCAGCTCTGGGGCCAACGTCCTGACTTTC. This chain joins TRBV9 and TRBJ2-6; D call uncertain. The V end was cut by 5 bases, the J end by 0 bases, with 6 bases between. CDR1 is SGDLS, CDR2 YYNGEE, per germline. The CDR3 is 14 residues long.

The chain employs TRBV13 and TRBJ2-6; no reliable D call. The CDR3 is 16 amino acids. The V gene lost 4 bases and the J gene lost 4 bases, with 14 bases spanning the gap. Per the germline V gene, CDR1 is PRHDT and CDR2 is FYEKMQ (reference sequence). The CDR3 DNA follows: TGTGCCAGCAGCTCCGACTTGGTTGGAGGGGCCAACGTCCTGACTTTC. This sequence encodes CASSSDLVGGANVLTF.

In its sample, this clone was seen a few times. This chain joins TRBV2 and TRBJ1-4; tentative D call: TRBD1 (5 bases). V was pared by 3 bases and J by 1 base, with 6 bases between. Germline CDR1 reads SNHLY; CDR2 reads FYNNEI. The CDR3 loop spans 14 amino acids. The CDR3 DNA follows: TGTGCCAGCAGTGACGGGGGAACTAATGAAAAACTGTTTTTT. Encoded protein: CASSDGGTNEKLFF.

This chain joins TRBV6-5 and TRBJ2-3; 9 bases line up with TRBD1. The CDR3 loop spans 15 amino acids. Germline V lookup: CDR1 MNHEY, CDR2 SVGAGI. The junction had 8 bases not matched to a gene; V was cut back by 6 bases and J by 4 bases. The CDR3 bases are TGTGCCAGCAGATCGGACAGGGGAGGGTCAGATACGCAGTATTTT. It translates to CASRSDRGGSDTQYF.